This entry lists 30 T cell receptor beta chains sequenced from one sample in a study of control samples from healthy donors and cancer patients. Only in-frame clones appear in the TCRdb table, and some are missing; sequencing was by immunoSEQ multiplex PCR. The sample contains roughly 120,000 clones, roughly 84% of which appear only once. Sequencing used blood. Receptors were obtained from a man aged 45 to 65 in good health.

This clone was detected only once. The rearrangement uses TRBV10-1 and TRBJ2-5, with a tentative D call TRBD2 (6 bases). The CDR3 runs to 13 residues. Germline V gene lookup returns CDR1 WNHNN and CDR2 SYGVQD (reference sequence). V lost 4 bases and J lost 5, with 11 bases in between. The CDR3 region is CASSVGGGETQYF. In nucleotides, the CDR3 is TGCGCCAGCAGTGTCGGGGGAGGTGAGACCCAGTACTTC.

The V and J genes are TRBV4-1 and TRBJ2-7; tentative D call: TRBD1 (5 bases). The CDR3 runs to 14 residues. V was trimmed by 0 bases and J by 9 bases, leaving 15 bases between them. Looked up from germline, CDR1 is MGHRA and CDR2 is YSYEKL. Here the CDR3 DNA reads TGCGCCAGCAGCCAAGATTGGGGCACCTCGGGGCAGTACTTC. It is translated as CASSQDWGTSGQYF.

The chain couples TRBV28 to TRBJ2-5, with 7 bases lining up with TRBD1. There are 13 residues in the CDR3. V dropped 5 bases and J dropped 14; count of bases not matched to a gene: 14. Germline loops: CDR1 MDHEN, CDR2 SYDVKM. The DNA of the CDR3 is TGTGCCAGCAGTGTCCACTTGGGACAGCTCCCCTACTTC. Its protein product is CASSVHLGQLPYF.

The chain is built from TRBV6-6 and TRBJ1-6; tentatively, D is TRBD1 (5 bases). CDR3 size: 15 residues. Deletions cut 1 base from V and 5 bases from J, with 9 bases between. CDR1 MNHNY and CDR2 SVGAGI come from the germline V gene (reference sequence). The CDR3 nucleotides read TGTGCCAGCAGTTACTACAGGCCCAATAATTCACCCCTCCACTTT. It yields the protein CASSYYRPNNSPLHF.

The V and J genes are TRBV6-5 and TRBJ2-3; the match to TRBD1 covers 11 bases. CDR3 length: 14 amino acids. The germline gives CDR1 MNHEY, CDR2 SVGAGI. Trimming took 8 bases from V and 6 from J; bases not matched to a gene: 7. CDR3 protein: CASRSGQGVDTQYF. CDR3 coding DNA: TGTGCCAGCCGATCGGGACAGGGGGTTGATACGCAGTATTTT.

This chain connects TRBV29-1 to TRBJ2-1; tentatively, D is TRBD1 (5 bases). The CDR3 covers 13 residues. The V end lost 3 bases, the J end lost 4 bases, and 10 bases lay between the germline ends. The V gene's germline CDR1 is SQVTM and CDR2 ANQGSEA. In nucleotides, the CDR3 is TGCAGCGTTGAGGATGACAGTTACAATGAGCAGTTCTTC. Its translation: CSVEDDSYNEQFF.

The J gene is TRBJ2-1, the V gene TRBV18; 9 positions match TRBD2. The germline V gene has CDR1 KGHSH and CDR2 LQKENI. J was trimmed by 5 bases and V by 0 bases; bases with no gene match: 5. This CDR3 comprises 16 residues. In DNA, the CDR3 is TGTGCCAGCTCACCACCGCGGCTAGCGGGGCACAATGAGCAGTTCTTC. Protein: CASSPPRLAGHNEQFF.

The chain recombines TRBV7-2 with TRBJ2-3, with D perhaps TRBD2 (5 bases). The V end lost 0 bases, the J end lost 0 bases, and 10 bases lay between the germline ends. This CDR3 has 16 amino acids. The germline CDR1 and CDR2 sequences are SGHTA and FQGNSA. The CDR3 loop reads CASSLARAVSTDTQYF. The CDR3 bases are TGTGCCAGCAGCTTAGCGCGGGCAGTTAGCACAGATACGCAGTATTTT. Drawing the rest from reference TRBV7-2 and TRBJ2-3, the complete variable domain is GAGVSQSPSNKVTEKGKDVELRCDPISGHTALYWYRQSLGQGLEFLIYFQGNSAPDKSGLPSDRFSAERTGGSVSTLTIQRTQQEDSAVYLCASSLARAVSTDTQYFGPGTRLTVL.

The chain is built from TRBV5-4 and TRBJ1-6; D call uncertain. Trimming took 4 bases from V and 7 from J, leaving 15 bases between them. Germline-derived CDR1 and CDR2 are SGHNT and YYREEE (reference sequence). The CDR3 has 15 residues. The CDR3 DNA is TGTGCCAGCAGCGCCACCCAGGACCCAAATTCACCCCTCCACTTT. Translation gives CASSATQDPNSPLHF.

This chain links TRBV5-1 with TRBJ2-1; D ambiguous. Germline CDR1 SGHRS, CDR2 YFSETQ. This CDR3 has 15 amino acids. V lost 2 bases and J lost 10, with 19 bases in between. The CDR3 region is CASSFGTAGSWEQFF. CDR3 DNA sequence: TGCGCCAGCAGCTTTGGAACGGCAGGTTCGTGGGAGCAGTTCTTC.

The J gene is TRBJ1-3, the V gene TRBV5-6; no firm D call. Between the trimmed V and J ends, which lost 0 bases and 4 bases, there was a span of 5 bases. From germline, CDR1 is SGHDT and CDR2 YYEEEE. There are 13 residues in the CDR3. CDR3 in amino acids: CASSLERGNTIYF. CDR3 in DNA: TGTGCCAGCAGCTTGGAACGGGGAAACACCATATATTTT.

The chain uses TRBV5-4 and TRBJ2-5; TRBD1 matches 9 bases. The length of the CDR3 is 15 residues. The V and J ends lost 4 bases and 5 bases, in that order; junction bases with no gene match: 9. Per the germline V gene, CDR1 is SGHNT and CDR2 is YYREEE (reference sequence). The CDR3 spells CASSGGQGPWETQYF. The CDR3 DNA reads as TGTGCCAGCAGCGGCGGACAGGGGCCATGGGAGACCCAGTACTTC.

CDR3 protein: CAWSLGNLLGNTIYF. The CDR3 DNA reads TGTGCCTGGAGTTTAGGGAACCTGCTCGGAAACACCATATATTTT. The chain joins TRBV30 to TRBJ1-3; D uncertain. CDR1 GTSNPN and CDR2 SVGIG come from the germline V gene (reference sequence). The V end lost 2 bases, the J end lost 4 bases, and 15 bases lay between the germline ends. This CDR3 contains 15 residues. The variable domain in full, completed from reference TRBV30 and TRBJ1-3, reads SQTIHQWPATLVQPVGSPLSLECTVEGTSNPNLYWYRQAAGRGLQLLFYSVGIGQISSEVPQNLSASRPQDRQFILSSKKLLLSDSGFYLCAWSLGNLLGNTIYFGEGSWLTVV.

As to this clone: This CDR3 is also generated by other DNA sequences in the sample. This chain uses TRBV27 with TRBJ2-7; a weak D match, TRBD2 (7 bases). This CDR3 comprises 15 residues. With 2 bases removed from V and 2 bases from J, the gap between germline ends came to 13 bases. Germline lookup yields CDR1 MNHEY and CDR2 SMNVEV (reference sequence). CDR3 residues: CASSLRGGETYEQYF. In nucleotides, the CDR3 is TGTGCCAGCAGTTTAAGGGGGGGGGAAACCTACGAGCAGTACTTC.

Only one count was recorded for this clone. The junction departs from the called germline gene at one end, perhaps through a read error. The chain carries TRBV2 and TRBJ1-6, with TRBD1 matching 8 bases. Germline V lookup: CDR1 SNHLY, CDR2 FYNNEI. This CDR3 spans 14 amino acids. CDR3 loop: CVSRKTGAGSPLHF. Written as DNA, the CDR3 is TGTGTCAGCAGGAAGACAGGGGCAGGTTCACCCCTCCACTTT. The full variable domain, its missing parts supplied by reference TRBV2 and TRBJ1-6, is EPEVTQTPSHQVTQMGQEVILRCVPISNHLYFYWYRQILGQKVEFLVSFYNNEISEKSEIFDDQFSVERPDGSNFTLKIRSTKLEDSAMYFCVSRKTGAGSPLHFGNGTRLTVT.

The chain is built from TRBV7-9 and TRBJ2-1; D call uncertain. From germline, CDR1 is SEHNR and CDR2 FQNEAQ (reference sequence). This CDR3 spans 15 amino acids. Between the trimmed V and J ends, which lost 3 bases and 10 bases, there was a span of 19 bases. CDR3 DNA sequence: TGTGCCAGCAGCTTTGTTGGGCTAAGCGACGGCGAGCAGTTCTTC. Its translation: CASSFVGLSDGEQFF.

V gene TRBV18 combines with J gene TRBJ2-5; a possible D gene is TRBD2 (5 bases). This CDR3 region has 18 residues. The V end was cut by 3 bases, the J end by 7 bases, with 27 bases between. Germline V gene data show CDR1 as KGHSH and CDR2 as LQKENI. CDR3 protein: CASSPGRTVPQSIGTQYF. The CDR3 DNA reads TGTGCCAGCTCACCGGGTCGGACTGTCCCCCAATCGATCGGGACCCAGTACTTC.

This chain connects TRBV7-9 to TRBJ2-7, with 9 bases identical to TRBD1. The germline CDR1 and CDR2 sequences are SEHNR and FQNEAQ (reference sequence). V was clipped by 1 base and J by 5 bases; unmatched bases: 9. This CDR3 contains 16 residues. CDR3 amino acids: CASSLGPQGARDEQYF. Here the CDR3 DNA reads TGTGCCAGCAGCTTAGGTCCACAGGGGGCGAGGGACGAGCAGTACTTC.

This clone was counted once. The chain joins TRBV7-2 to TRBJ2-7; D not resolved. CDR1 and CDR2 (germline): SGHTA, FQGNSA. The CDR3 loop spans 14 amino acids. The V and J ends lost 1 base and 2 bases respectively, with 9 bases between them. The CDR3 here is CASSLGTNTYEQYF. The DNA of the CDR3 is TGTGCCAGCAGCTTAGGGACCAATACCTACGAGCAGTACTTC.

The chain employs TRBV10-3 and TRBJ1-2; TRBD1 might be the D (5 bases). The CDR3 has 12 amino acids. V lost 4 bases to trimming and J lost 6 bases, with 9 bases between them. Germline-derived CDR1 and CDR2 are ENHRY and SYGVKD. The CDR3 loop reads CAISGAGNGYTF. For the CDR3, the DNA is TGTGCCATCAGTGGTGCAGGGAATGGCTACACCTTC.

The V gene is TRBV30, the J gene TRBJ1-4; no clear D gene. The CDR3 extends over 14 amino acids. Trimming removed 3 bases from V and 6 bases from J, with 14 bases in between. Looked up from germline, CDR1 is GTSNPN and CDR2 is SVGIG (reference sequence). CDR3 in amino acids: CAWSAGRADEKLFF. The DNA of the CDR3 is TGTGCCTGGAGCGCGGGGAGGGCGGATGAAAAACTGTTTTTT.

As DNA, the CDR3 is TGTGCCAGCAGCGTGTTCGGCTTCAATCAGCCCCAGCATTTT. Amino acid sequence: CASSVFGFNQPQHF. The rearrangement joins TRBV5-4 to TRBJ1-5; D gene uncertain. The CDR3 contains 14 residues. The V end was cut by 4 bases, the J end by 3 bases, with 11 bases between. Germline V gives CDR1 SGHNT, CDR2 YYREEE (reference sequence).

The genes are TRBV5-6 and TRBJ2-3; unclear D gene. The CDR3 sequence is 13 residues long. V dropped 1 base and J dropped 5 bases, with 8 bases sitting between them. Germline V gene lookup returns CDR1 SGHDT and CDR2 YYEEEE. This CDR3 reads CASSLKERDTQYF. The DNA of the CDR3 is TGTGCCAGCAGCTTGAAGGAGAGAGATACGCAGTATTTT. Together with reference TRBV5-6 and TRBJ2-3, the CDR3 gives the full variable domain: DAGVTQSPTHLIKTRGQQVTLRCSPKSGHDTVSWYQQALGQGPQFIFQYYEEEERQRGNFPDRFSGHQFPNYSSELNVNALLLGDSALYLCASSLKERDTQYFGPGTRLTVL.

This clone has a handful of counts. The chain couples TRBV5-4 to TRBJ2-2; 9 bases match TRBD2. Trimming at V came to 2 bases and at J to 7 bases, leaving 12 bases not matched to a gene. The CDR3 totals 17 residues. Germline V lookup: CDR1 SGHNT, CDR2 YYREEE (reference sequence). The CDR3 loop is CASSLGSGGIYGGELFF. The CDR3, as DNA: TGTGCCAGCAGCTTAGGTAGCGGGGGAATTTATGGCGGGGAGCTGTTTTTT.

The DNA for the CDR3 is TGTGCCGCAAGGCGCCCTTCCACCGGGGAGCTGTTTTTT. This gives the protein CAARRPSTGELFF. The chain employs TRBV12-3 or TRBV12-4 and TRBJ2-2; D unclear. The CDR3 runs 13 residues. V dropped 11 bases and J dropped 4 bases, with 14 bases sitting between them.

The rearrangement uses TRBV5-1 and TRBJ2-2; D possibly corresponds to TRBD1 (6 bases). The CDR3 loop spans 17 amino acids. Trimming took off 0 bases at V and 2 bases at J, with 14 bases between the two ends. Germline assignment: CDR1 SGHRS and CDR2 YFSETQ. DNA for the CDR3: TGCGCCAGCAGCTTGGACCCCCTAGGGGGAAACACCGGGGAGCTGTTTTTT. Residues: CASSLDPLGGNTGELFF.

This clone was seen a single time. The chain has TRBV28 and TRBJ2-3; TRBD2 aligns across 8 bases. Unmatched junction bases numbered 4, after V lost 3 bases and J lost 2 bases. The CDR3 is 15 residues long. CDR1 and CDR2 from the germline V gene are MDHEN and SYDVKM. The CDR3 spells CASSLGLGATDTQYF. The CDR3 coding sequence is TGTGCCAGCAGTTTGGGACTAGGAGCCACAGATACGCAGTATTTT. The variable domain in full, with the rest retrieved from reference TRBV28 and TRBJ2-3, is DVKVTQSSRYLVKRTGEKVFLECVQDMDHENMFWYRQDPGLGLRLIYFSYDVKMKEKGDIPEGYSVSREKKERFSLILESASTNQTSMYLCASSLGLGATDTQYFGPGTRLTVL.

V and J are TRBV4-1 and TRBJ2-5; 10 bases line up with TRBD2. V lost 1 base, J lost 5 bases, and 7 bases stayed unmatched. CDR3 length: 16 residues. Per the germline V gene, CDR1 is MGHRA and CDR2 is YSYEKL. CDR3 coding DNA: TGCGCCAGCAGCCAAGGATCTATGGGACTAGCGGAGACCCAGTACTTC. This codes for CASSQGSMGLAETQYF.

The chain couples TRBV30 to TRBJ2-1; the D is unclear. Germline CDR1 reads GTSNPN; CDR2 reads SVGIG (reference sequence). Trimming removed 1 base from V and 3 bases from J, with 1 base in between. The CDR3 spans 11 residues. The CDR3 loop reads CAWSDYNEQFF. CDR3 sequence (DNA): TGTGCCTGGAGTGACTACAATGAGCAGTTCTTC.

This chain joins TRBV7-9 and TRBJ2-5; 8 bases align to TRBD2. The V segment lost 5 bases and the J segment 5 bases; nucleotides outside the gene matches: 7. Germline values: CDR1 SEHNR, CDR2 FQNEAQ (reference sequence). The length of the CDR3 is 14 residues. CDR3 bases: TGTGCCAGCAGCGATACGGGGGGGCCGGAGACCCAGTACTTC. Its protein product is CASSDTGGPETQYF.